This is a list of T cell receptor beta chains from one sample in a study of blood T cell repertoires in COVID-19. Method: immunoSEQ multiplex PCR; TCRdb's copy keeps in-frame clones and lacks some. Among fewer than 400,000 clones listed, about 89% were seen once. Material: PBMCs or T cells enriched from blood (not recorded which). These TCRs come from a man aged 60-69 years who had recovered from COVID-19. The CDR3 runs from the conserved cysteine through the conserved F or W.

TRBV29-1	TRBJ2-1	CSAIGLRDRWTSGRTEFF
TRBV19	TRBJ1-3	CASRSSGGNTIYF
TRBV25-1	TRBJ2-1	CASSGLVHSYNEQFF
TRBV4-3	TRBJ1-2	CASSRGLLGLFGYTF
TRBV9	TRBJ2-3	CASSWYSGGTDTQYF
TRBV7-9	TRBJ2-5	CASSLLEVAGKTQYF
TRBV13	TRBJ2-3	CATGLAGPRDTQYF
TRBV6-5	TRBJ2-1	CASSLHNEQFF
TRBV2	TRBJ2-4	CAGQAGEDIQYF
TRBV2	TRBJ2-6	CASSLGTGVQVVTGANVLTF
TRBV9	TRBJ2-7	CASSGPYEQYF
TRBV7-9	TRBJ2-3	CASSLMTGVGTDTQYF
TRBV6-5	TRBJ1-2	CASASDPTGYGYTF
TRBV3-1/TRBV3-2	TRBJ2-6	CASSQDISRGRGANVLTF
TRBV18	TRBJ1-1	CASSPPLTGNTEAFF
TRBV5-1	TRBJ1-1	CASSLAGHPRSTEAFF
TRBV29-1	TRBJ2-1	CSVVASGRAGEQFF
TRBV4-2	TRBJ1-6	CASSQSQGANSPLHF
TRBV28	TRBJ1-4	CASSPGGTTNEKLFF
TRBV18	TRBJ2-7	CASSPEARTYEQYF
TRBV30	TRBJ1-2	CAWGNRAPNYGYTF
TRBV6-5	TRBJ2-7	CASRRTRDNYEQYF
TRBV23-1	TRBJ2-7	CASTTLCGWYEQYF
TRBV10-2	TRBJ2-3	CASGDRVITDTQYF
TRBV19	TRBJ1-3	CASTAIPGQAFFSGNTIYF
TRBV28	TRBJ2-7	CASNTRDRPLEQYF
TRBV4-3	TRBJ2-1	CASSQDSSGRYNEQFF
TRBV11-2	TRBJ2-7	CASSGDRGNYEQYF
TRBV11-2	TRBJ2-7	CASSFTSGPLSSYEQYF
TRBV6-5	TRBJ2-7	CASSYQGLYEQYF
TRBV24-1	TRBJ1-4	CATSDLRTGSEKLFF
TRBV7-2	TRBJ2-1	CASSLDRDYEQFF
TRBV3-1/TRBV3-2	TRBJ1-1	CASSRLGGTEAFF
TRBV5-6	TRBJ1-1	CASSLYGGTDTEAFF
TRBV19	TRBJ1-2	CASTWGGTGSDGYTF
TRBV6-2/TRBV6-3	TRBJ1-4	CASSYLGQINEKLFF